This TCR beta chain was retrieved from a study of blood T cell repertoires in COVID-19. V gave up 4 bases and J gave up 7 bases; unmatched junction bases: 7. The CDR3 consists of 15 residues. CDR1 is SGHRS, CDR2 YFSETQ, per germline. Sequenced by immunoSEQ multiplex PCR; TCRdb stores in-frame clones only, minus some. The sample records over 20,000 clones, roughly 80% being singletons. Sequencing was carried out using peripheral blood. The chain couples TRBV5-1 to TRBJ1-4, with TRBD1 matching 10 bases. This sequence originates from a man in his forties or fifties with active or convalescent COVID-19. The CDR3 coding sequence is TGCGCCAGCAGCCCGACCGGACAGGGGGGTGAAAAACTGTTTTTT. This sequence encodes CASSPTGQGGEKLFF.